This TCR beta chain was recorded in a study of cytomegalovirus exposure and HLA in healthy donors. This clone was recorded only once. V gave up 4 bases and J gave up 8 bases; unmatched junction bases: 12. This CDR3 is built from 15 residues. Germline V gene sequence: CDR1 SQVTM, CDR2 ANQGSEA. Sequenced by immunoSEQ multiplex PCR; TCRdb stores in-frame clones only, minus some. Of more than 95,000 clones in the sample, approximately 88% were seen once. The V call is TRBV29-1, the J call TRBJ2-1; 9 nucleotides align to TRBD2. The sequencing input was PBMCs. The clonotype was recovered from a woman aged 18-29 years in good health and CMV-seronegative. This CDR3 reads CSVGELAGLGDEQFF. The DNA of the CDR3 is TGCAGCGTTGGAGAGCTAGCGGGACTAGGCGATGAGCAGTTCTTC.